Reported below is one TCR beta chain. The data stem from a study of blood T cell repertoires in COVID-19. Profiling relied on immunoSEQ multiplex PCR, and the TCRdb table lists in-frame clones only, not all of them. The repertoire holds fewer than 200,000 clones, 85% to 90% seen once, with roughly 5.6% in the top ten. After removal of 6 bases from V and 6 bases from J, the junction contained 9 bases not matched to a gene. CDR3 length: 15 residues. Germline CDR1 is MNHEY and CDR2 is SMNVEV (reference sequence). This TCR derives from a man between 40 and 49 years old with active or convalescent COVID-19. The specimen sequenced was peripheral blood. The chain carries TRBV27 and TRBJ1-5, with 9 bases that match TRBD1. CDR3 residues: CASSITGGSPQPQHF. The DNA for the CDR3 is TGTGCCAGCAGCATAACAGGGGGCTCCCCTCAGCCCCAGCATTTT.